This TCR beta chain was identified during a study of cytomegalovirus exposure and HLA in healthy donors. The study's findings and limits: In a later analysis, the majority of CMV-associated beta chains seemingly showed HLA restriction.

Germline V CDR1 and CDR2: SGHRS, YFSETQ. CDR3 length equals 17 residues. Trimming cost V 0 bases and J 3 bases, with 18 bases left between them. As for this clone: Its target is not known.

With 60 Vbeta and 13 Jbeta primers, the PCR was carried out. The method was immunoSEQ multiplex PCR; TCRdb's version includes in-frame clones alone and lacks a portion of them. The sample records approximately 210,000 clones, over 80% being singletons. The receptor was derived from a woman between 50 and 59 years old in good health and CMV-seropositive. The specimen sequenced was PBMCs. This chain connects TRBV5-1 to TRBJ2-5; perhaps TRBD2 as D (5 bases). CDR3 region: CASSLGGHSEWEETQYF. The DNA of the CDR3 is TGCGCCAGCAGCTTGGGCGGGCATTCGGAATGGGAAGAGACCCAGTACTTC.